One sample yielded the 26 T cell receptor beta chains listed below, sequenced in a study of blood T cell repertoires in COVID-19. Sequencing was performed with immunoSEQ multiplex PCR; in TCRdb, only in-frame clones are kept and a portion is missing. The table has more than 100,000 clones, 79% seen once. The sample was peripheral blood. Source of these receptors: a woman aged 80 or over with acute or convalescent COVID-19.

The CDR3 sequence is CSALTSDNQPQHF. The CDR3 DNA reads as TGCAGCGCCCTGACATCGGACAATCAGCCCCAGCATTTT. The chain links TRBV29-1 to TRBJ1-5; D is ambiguous. V lost 7 bases and J 3 bases, leaving 13 bases between the germline ends. The CDR3 runs to 13 residues. Germline lookup yields CDR1 SQVTM and CDR2 ANQGSEA.

The chain combines TRBV7-2 with TRBJ2-3; 7 bases line up with TRBD2. The length of the CDR3 is 15 residues. Germline V gene sequence: CDR1 SGHTA, CDR2 FQGNSA. The V segment lost 3 bases and the J segment 2 bases; nucleotides outside the gene matches: 5. This CDR3 reads CASSFKAGSTDTQYF. In DNA form, the CDR3 reads TGTGCCAGCAGCTTTAAAGCGGGGTCCACAGATACGCAGTATTTT.

The chain combines TRBV7-9 with TRBJ1-3, with a tentative D call TRBD1 (5 bases). Looked up from germline, CDR1 is SEHNR and CDR2 is FQNEAQ (reference sequence). Trimming took 8 bases from V and 5 from J, leaving 10 bases between them. The CDR3 spans 12 residues. CDR3 coding DNA: TGTGCCAGCTTGGGGCGGAGAAACACCATATATTTT. Its translation: CASLGRRNTIYF.

A single count supports this clone. The rearrangement uses TRBV28 and TRBJ2-7, with D possibly matching TRBD1 (5 bases). The CDR3 has 11 residues. Germline loops: CDR1 MDHEN, CDR2 SYDVKM. With 6 bases removed from V and 3 bases from J, the gap between germline ends came to 6 bases. DNA of the CDR3: TGTGCCAGCAGGACAGTCTACGAGCAGTACTTC. This sequence encodes CASRTVYEQYF.

This clone was observed a few times. This chain uses TRBV3-1 (or the pseudogene TRBV3-2) with TRBJ1-5, with TRBD1 matching over 10 bases. Germline values: CDR1 LGHDT, CDR2 YNNKEL (reference sequence). V lost 0 bases to trimming and J lost 5 bases; unmatched junction nucleotides: 4. CDR3 length: 16 residues. The CDR3 sequence: CASSQDWGTGDQPQHF. CDR3 nucleotides: TGTGCCAGCAGCCAAGATTGGGGGACAGGGGATCAGCCCCAGCATTTT.

This clone was counted only a few times. The J gene is TRBJ2-3, the V gene TRBV14, with D maybe TRBD1 (6 bases). Trimming stripped 3 bases from V and 3 bases from J, with 19 bases between. Germline V gene sequence: CDR1 SGHDN, CDR2 FVKESK. The CDR3 consists of 17 residues. DNA for the CDR3: TGTGCCAGCAGCCAGGTTACAGGGCCAGCTAAAACAGATACGCAGTATTTT. Translated, it gives CASSQVTGPAKTDTQYF. Together with reference TRBV14 and TRBJ2-3, the CDR3 gives the full variable domain: EAGVTQFPSHSVIEKGQTVTLRCDPISGHDNLYWYRRVMGKEIKFLLHFVKESKQDESGMPNNRFLAERTGGTYSTLKVQPAELEDSGVYFCASSQVTGPAKTDTQYFGPGTRLTVL.

The V gene is TRBV18, the J gene TRBJ1-2; 8 bases map to TRBD1. Germline CDR1 KGHSH, CDR2 LQKENI. The junction had 6 bases not matched to a gene; V was cut back by 2 bases and J by 4 bases. The length of the CDR3 is 15 residues. CDR3 sequence (DNA): TGTGCCAGCTCACCATGGACAGGGAATTTCTATGGCTACACCTTC. This encodes CASSPWTGNFYGYTF.

This clone turned up a few times. The V and J genes are TRBV12-3 or TRBV12-4 and TRBJ1-5, with TRBD1 as a possible D gene (6 bases). The length of the CDR3 is 13 residues. V shed 4 bases and J shed 7 bases, with 11 bases lying between them. In DNA, the CDR3 is TGTGCCAGCAGTTACGGACAGATACAGCCCCAGCATTTT. It is translated as CASSYGQIQPQHF.

This CDR3 is CASSPLGSSTEAFF. The CDR3 DNA follows: TGCGCCAGCAGCCCCCTAGGGAGTTCCACTGAAGCTTTCTTT. This chain connects TRBV5-1 to TRBJ1-1; the D is unclear. Germline CDR1 is SGHRS and CDR2 is YFSETQ. V dropped 4 bases and J dropped 4 bases, with 14 bases sitting between them. This CDR3 has 14 residues.

Comment on this clone: Different DNA sequences within this sample yield the same CDR3. The CDR3 loop is CASSVGQGNTEAFF. The CDR3 nucleotides are TGTGCCAGCAGCGTGGGACAGGGGAACACTGAAGCTTTCTTT. The chain recombines TRBV9 with TRBJ1-1; 9 bases map to TRBD1. Germline CDR1 and CDR2: SGDLS and YYNGEE. The CDR3 runs to 14 residues. The J segment lost 1 base and the V segment lost 2 bases, leaving 0 bases of the junction unmatched.

Remarks on this clone: Mismatch with germline at one junction end may stem from a read error. The rearrangement uses TRBV6-1 and TRBJ2-7, with 11 bases matching TRBD2. Per the germline V gene, CDR1 is MNHNS and CDR2 is SASEGT. The CDR3 totals 15 residues. CDR3 loop: CASREGTSGAYEQYF. CDR3 DNA sequence: TGTGCCAGCAGGGAAGGGACTAGCGGAGCCTACGAGCAGTACTTC.

The chain recombines TRBV18 with TRBJ2-3; the D gene is possibly TRBD2 (6 bases). The CDR3 sequence is 15 residues long. Germline-derived CDR1 and CDR2 are KGHSH and LQKENI. V lost 2 bases, J lost 4 bases, and 13 bases lay in between. For the CDR3, the DNA is TGTGCCAGCTCACCAGGGGAGGACCTTTCAGATACGCAGTATTTT. This translates into CASSPGEDLSDTQYF.

This clone appeared a few times. J is TRBJ1-6 and V is TRBV19; 8 positions agree with TRBD1. This CDR3 has 17 residues. Germline assignment: CDR1 LNHDA and CDR2 SQIVND (reference sequence). J lost 3 bases, V lost 5 bases, and 9 bases had no gene match. This CDR3 is CASSGPGQDYYNSPLHF. The CDR3 DNA is TGTGCCAGTAGTGGGCCGGGACAGGATTACTATAATTCACCCCTCCACTTT.

This chain links TRBV2 with TRBJ2-7; possible D gene TRBD2, 5 bases. Trimming stripped 3 bases from V and 4 bases from J, with 25 bases between. This CDR3 is built from 18 residues. Germline V gene lookup returns CDR1 SNHLY and CDR2 FYNNEI. The CDR3 protein is CASSEVRGIRDRLYEQYF. In DNA, the CDR3 is TGTGCCAGCAGTGAGGTTCGGGGAATCCGGGATCGACTTTACGAGCAGTACTTC.

This clone was seen a handful of times. The CDR3 loop is CATSDFRGNEQYF. The CDR3 bases are TGTGCCACCAGTGATTTTCGGGGGAACGAGCAGTACTTC. The rearrangement links TRBV24-1 to TRBJ2-7; D is possibly TRBD2 (6 bases). With 1 base removed from V and 5 bases from J, the gap between germline ends came to 8 bases. The CDR3 runs 13 residues. Germline CDR1 is KGHDR and CDR2 is SFDVKD.

V and J are TRBV13 and TRBJ1-2, with 8 bases identical to TRBD1. The CDR3 spans 15 residues. Germline assignment: CDR1 PRHDT and CDR2 FYEKMQ (reference sequence). The ends lost 5 bases at V and 6 bases at J; junction bases unmatched: 11. The CDR3 reads CASSPPPDREDGYTF. Written as DNA, the CDR3 is TGTGCCAGCAGCCCCCCCCCGGACAGGGAGGATGGCTACACCTTC. The whole variable domain, remainder taken from reference TRBV13 and TRBJ1-2, is AAGVIQSPRHLIKEKRETATLKCYPIPRHDTVYWYQQGPGQDPQFLISFYEKMQSDKGSIPDRFSAQQFSDYHSELNMSSLELGDSALYFCASSPPPDREDGYTFGSGTRLTVV.

J is TRBJ2-3 and V is TRBV7-2, with D hard to call. The CDR3 is 13 amino acids. Per germline, CDR1 SGHTA and CDR2 FQGNSA. V was shortened by 4 bases and J by 6 bases, with 11 bases between the two germline ends. CDR3 sequence reads: CASSSLGQDTQYF. The CDR3 region has the DNA TGTGCCAGCAGCTCCCTTGGTCAGGATACGCAGTATTTT.

The chain is built from TRBV5-5 and TRBJ1-2, with D possibly matching TRBD1 (6 bases). In germline, CDR1 is SGHKS, CDR2 YYEKEE (reference sequence). Trimming cost V 1 base and J 7 bases, with 11 bases left between them. The CDR3 loop spans 13 amino acids. CDR3 amino acids: CASSLSTGGGYTF. As DNA, the CDR3 is TGTGCCAGCAGCTTGTCGACAGGAGGTGGCTACACCTTC.

This clone occurred many times. The chain uses TRBV5-1 and TRBJ1-1, with D tentatively TRBD1 (6 bases). The CDR3 has 15 residues. Trimming took off 0 bases at V and 0 bases at J, with 9 bases between the two ends. CDR1 is SGHRS and CDR2 is YFSETQ in the germline V gene. The CDR3: CASSLGSGVNTEAFF. The CDR3 bases are TGCGCCAGCAGCTTGGGTTCAGGGGTGAACACTGAAGCTTTCTTT.

The chain couples TRBV3-1 (or the pseudogene TRBV3-2) to TRBJ2-1; tentatively, D is TRBD1 (5 bases). This CDR3 is built from 14 residues. Between the trimmed V and J ends, which lost 8 bases and 4 bases, there was a span of 15 bases. The germline gives CDR1 LGHDT, CDR2 YNNKEL (reference sequence). The CDR3 DNA follows: TGTGCCAGCGGAACGGTGGGGCTTTACAATGAGCAGTTCTTC. It yields the protein CASGTVGLYNEQFF.

V usage is TRBV29-1 and J usage is TRBJ2-3; 7 bases fit TRBD1. The CDR3 contains 14 residues. Germline CDR1 reads SQVTM; CDR2 reads ANQGSEA. V lost 6 bases, J lost 0 bases, and 6 bases stayed unmatched. CDR3 nucleotides: TGCAGCGTCGAGGGGACAGCTAGCACAGATACGCAGTATTTT. Its translation: CSVEGTASTDTQYF.

The chain joins TRBV4-1 to TRBJ2-1; tentatively, D is TRBD1 (6 bases). In germline, CDR1 is MGHRA, CDR2 YSYEKL. Trimming shortened V by 0 bases and J by 0 bases, and 12 bases separated the two germline ends. This CDR3 contains 17 residues. DNA for the CDR3: TGCGCCAGCAGCCAAGATCAGGGGCCCCCCTCCTACAATGAGCAGTTCTTC. Amino acid sequence: CASSQDQGPPSYNEQFF.

This chain joins TRBV7-3 and TRBJ2-1, with 9 nucleotides matching TRBD1. The CDR3 loop spans 15 amino acids. Germline V lookup: CDR1 SGHTA, CDR2 FQGTGA. The trim removed 5 bases at V and 7 bases at J, leaving 9 bases unmatched. This CDR3 is CASSPPGQGFNEQFF. As DNA, the CDR3 is TGTGCCAGCAGCCCACCGGGACAGGGTTTTAATGAGCAGTTCTTC. Together with reference TRBV7-3 and TRBJ2-1, the CDR3 gives the full variable domain: GAGVSQTPSNKVTEKGKYVELRCDPISGHTALYWYRQSLGQGPEFLIYFQGTGAADDSGLPNDRFFAVRPEGSVSTLKIQRTERGDSAVYLCASSPPGQGFNEQFFGPGTRLTVL.

This clone was recorded once. The CDR3 loop reads CASSSTVNTEAFF. CDR3 in DNA: TGTGCCAGCAGCTCGACAGTTAACACTGAAGCTTTCTTT. The chain recombines TRBV7-3 with TRBJ1-1, with TRBD1 as a possible D gene (5 bases). The germline V gene has CDR1 SGHTA and CDR2 FQGTGA. The length of the CDR3 is 13 residues. Trimming took off 4 bases at V and 2 bases at J, with 8 bases between the two ends. Based on the CDR3 plus reference TRBV7-3 and TRBJ1-1, the full variable domain is GAGVSQTPSNKVTEKGKYVELRCDPISGHTALYWYRQSLGQGPEFLIYFQGTGAADDSGLPNDRFFAVRPEGSVSTLKIQRTERGDSAVYLCASSSTVNTEAFFGQGTRLTVV.

The V and J genes are TRBV10-3 and TRBJ1-5; D uncertain. Trimming stripped 3 bases from V and 5 bases from J, with 11 bases between. The CDR3 sequence is 14 residues long. CDR1 and CDR2 from the germline V gene are ENHRY and SYGVKD. As DNA, the CDR3 is TGTGCCATCAGTGACCCCACCGGGGATCAGCCCCAGCATTTT. This translates into CAISDPTGDQPQHF.

The chain employs TRBV11-2 and TRBJ1-1; 7 bases are a match to TRBD1. CDR1 is SGHAT, CDR2 FQNNGV, per germline. The CDR3 covers 14 residues. With V trimmed by 3 bases and J by 4 bases, 5 bases remained unmatched. The CDR3, as DNA: TGTGCCAGCAGCTTCCAGGGGGGAAGCACTGAAGCTTTCTTT. It encodes CASSFQGGSTEAFF.